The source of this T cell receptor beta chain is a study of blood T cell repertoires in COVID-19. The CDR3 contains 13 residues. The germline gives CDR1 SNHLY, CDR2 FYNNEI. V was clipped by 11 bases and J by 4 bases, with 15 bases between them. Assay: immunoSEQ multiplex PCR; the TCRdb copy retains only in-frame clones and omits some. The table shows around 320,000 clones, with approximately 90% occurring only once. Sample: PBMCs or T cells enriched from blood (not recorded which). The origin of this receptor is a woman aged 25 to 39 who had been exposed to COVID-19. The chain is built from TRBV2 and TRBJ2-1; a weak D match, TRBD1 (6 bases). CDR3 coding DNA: TGTGCCGGAACAAAGGACAGTTACAATGAGCAGTTCTTC. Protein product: CAGTKDSYNEQFF.